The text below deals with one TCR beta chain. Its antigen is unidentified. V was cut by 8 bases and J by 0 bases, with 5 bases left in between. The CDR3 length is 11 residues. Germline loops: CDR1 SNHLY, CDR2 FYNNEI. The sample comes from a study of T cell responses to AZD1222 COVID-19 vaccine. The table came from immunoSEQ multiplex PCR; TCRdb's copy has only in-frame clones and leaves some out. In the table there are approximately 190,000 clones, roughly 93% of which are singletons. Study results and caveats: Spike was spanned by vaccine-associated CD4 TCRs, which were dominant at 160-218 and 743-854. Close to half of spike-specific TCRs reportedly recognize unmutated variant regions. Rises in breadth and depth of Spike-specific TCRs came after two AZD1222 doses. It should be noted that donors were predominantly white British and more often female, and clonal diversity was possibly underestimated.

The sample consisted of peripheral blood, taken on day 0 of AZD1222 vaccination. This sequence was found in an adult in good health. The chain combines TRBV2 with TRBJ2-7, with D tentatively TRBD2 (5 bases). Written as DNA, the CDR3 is TGTGCCAGCGGAGGCTCCTACGAGCAGTACTTC. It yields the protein CASGGSYEQYF.